The following is a TCR beta chain sequence with its context. The target antigen is unknown. This entry comes from a study of blood T cells in healthy people across ages. Study-wide findings and caveats: Both higher diversity and more naive CD4+ cells marked long-lived donors when set against aged donors. Changes in expanded clonotypes were possibly confounded, as the CMV status of donors was unknown.

The CDR3 covers 17 residues. CDR1 MNHEY and CDR2 SVGAGI come from the germline V gene. Through a sample-barcoded 5' primer and a J-beta primer mix, a second PCR was run for roughly 6 to 11 cycles. TCRdb processed the 5' RACE reads anew with MiXCR; each CDR3 protein has one entry. The data contain 600,000 to 800,000 distinct CDR3 sequences, around 52% of them singletons. This clonotype originated in an elderly woman in good health. Input material: blood. The J gene is TRBJ2-7, the V gene TRBV6-5, with 7 bases that match TRBD1. Gene TRBJ2-5 matches the end of the DNA better, so the J call may be wrong. CDR3 sequence reads: CASSYSLSVDRVKTQYF. The CDR3 DNA reads as TGTGCCAGCAGTTACTCGCTCTCGGTCGACAGGGTAAAGACCCAGTACTTC.